This T cell receptor (beta chain) was captured by sequencing in a study of T cells in Graves' hyperthyroidism and ophthalmopathy. Study results and limitations: Most thyroid clonotypes expanded above 0.001 appeared in blood too. Ophthalmopathy cases were set apart from stable hyperthyroidism by a 13 V-J model.

This clonotype occurred a few times. Its cognate antigen is unknown. The CDR3 spans 16 residues. CDR1 MNHNS and CDR2 SASEGT come from the germline V gene. Trimming left V 5 bases short and J 0 bases short, with 14 bases between. RNA transcripts yielded amplified TCR beta CDR3 regions. The primer set for the first-round RT-PCR of the TCR CDR3 was HTBI. MiXCR was run by TCRdb on the multiplex PCR reads, yielding one entry per CDR3 protein. There are around 600,000 distinct CDR3 sequences in the sample; about a sixth occur only once, and around 7.8% lies in the top ten. Clinical symptoms, serum thyroxine and TRAb, thyroid ultrasound and orbital computed tomography were used for the diagnoses.

The specimen was blood. The receptor's source is a woman under 40 with Graves' hyperthyroidism. The chain links TRBV6-1 to TRBJ2-1; D is undetermined. The CDR3 DNA is TGTGCCAGCAGTTTCGACGGTTTCACCTCCTACAATGAGCAGTTCTTC. Translating gives CASSFDGFTSYNEQFF.